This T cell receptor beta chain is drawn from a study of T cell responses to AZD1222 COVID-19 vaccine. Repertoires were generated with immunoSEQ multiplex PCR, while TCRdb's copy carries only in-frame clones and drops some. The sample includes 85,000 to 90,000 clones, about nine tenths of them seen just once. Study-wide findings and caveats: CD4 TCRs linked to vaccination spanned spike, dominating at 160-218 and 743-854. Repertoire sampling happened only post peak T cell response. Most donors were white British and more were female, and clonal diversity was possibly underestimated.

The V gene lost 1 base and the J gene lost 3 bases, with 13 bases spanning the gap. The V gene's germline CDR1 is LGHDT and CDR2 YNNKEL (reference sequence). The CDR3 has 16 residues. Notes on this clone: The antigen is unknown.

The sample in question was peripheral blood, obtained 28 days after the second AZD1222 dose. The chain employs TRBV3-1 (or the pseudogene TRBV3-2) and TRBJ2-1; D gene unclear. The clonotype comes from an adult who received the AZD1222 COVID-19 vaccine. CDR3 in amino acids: CASSQARRRLYNEQFF. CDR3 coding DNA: TGTGCCAGCAGCCAAGCTCGGCGGAGACTCTACAATGAGCAGTTCTTC.